A selection of T cell receptor beta chains follows, all from one sample in a study of T cells in Graves' hyperthyroidism and ophthalmopathy. One entry per CDR3 protein, called by TCRdb with MiXCR from the multiplex PCR reads. This sample has hundreds of thousands of distinct CDR3 sequences; about 15% occur once, and the top ten carry around 14%. Sequenced sample: blood. The source of these receptors is a man aged 18 to 29 with Graves' ophthalmopathy. Each CDR3 is given with its conserved first and last residue. Only part of the rows carry a size: once, few, many, or a class if the clone is expanded.

v_call	j_call	clone_size	cdr3_aa
TRBV30	TRBJ1-6	few	CAARGRGRGNNSPLHF
TRBV5-1	TRBJ1-1	many	CASRGSMNTEAFF
TRBV5-1	TRBJ1-1	many	CASREHLNTEAFF
TRBV6-1	TRBJ2-1	NA	CASSYFLNGGWFF
TRBV19	TRBJ2-3	NA	CASSFARSGGDTQYF
TRBV12-3/TRBV12-4	TRBJ2-1	many	CASTEGRHEQFF
TRBV6-1	TRBJ2-1	few	CASSETVNEQFF
TRBV7-2	TRBJ2-7	NA	CASSLGPSGGREQYF
TRBV5-1	TRBJ1-1	many	CASSWDKGDTEAFF
TRBV3-1	TRBJ2-7	many	CASRGQGREQYF
TRBV6-1	TRBJ2-3	NA	CASSPSGDTQYF
TRBV11-3	TRBJ2-7	many	CASSLDSGTYEQYF
TRBV18	TRBJ1-3	NA	CASSPTGNSGNTIYF
TRBV3-1	TRBJ2-3	many	CASSQAGEDTQYF
TRBV20-1	TRBJ2-5	many	CSARGPRGPATQYF
TRBV11-2	TRBJ2-2	NA	CASSPRAGGTGELFF